Listed here are 27 T cell receptor beta chains from one sample, sequenced in a study of blood T cell repertoires in COVID-19. Clones were sequenced by immunoSEQ multiplex PCR, and TCRdb holds only the in-frame ones, with some missing. Of 120,000 to 150,000 clones in the sample, around 83% were seen once. Material for sequencing was PBMCs or T cells enriched from blood (not recorded which). These receptors originate from a woman aged 45-60 years who had been exposed to COVID-19.

A few counts support this clone. The chain uses TRBV27 and TRBJ1-1, with 9 bases fitting TRBD1. This CDR3 comprises 16 residues. CDR1 is MNHEY and CDR2 is SMNVEV in the germline V gene (reference sequence). The V and J ends lost 5 bases and 6 bases, in that order; junction bases with no gene match: 13. The CDR3 region is CASSLSGQGGNAEAFF. The CDR3, as DNA: TGTGCCAGCAGTCTCTCGGGACAGGGAGGCAACGCTGAAGCTTTCTTT.

This clone was found once. The junction departs from the called germline gene at one end, perhaps through a read error. The chain couples TRBV6-5 to TRBJ1-1; D not certain. CDR1 is MNHEY and CDR2 is SVGAGI in the germline V gene. There are 12 residues in the CDR3. CDR3 nucleotide sequence: TGTGCCAGCACCTCACACCCATCCTCAGTGGTCTTT. This sequence encodes CASTSHPSSVVF.

The J gene is TRBJ1-2, the V gene TRBV2, with a weak D call TRBD1 (5 bases). The CDR3 covers 15 residues. The ends were cut back, 6 bases at V and 4 bases at J, with 18 bases in the middle. CDR1 and CDR2 from the germline V gene are SNHLY and FYNNEI. The CDR3 nucleotides read TGTGCCAGCAGCGAGCGACGGGGGGGATTCTATGGCTACACCTTC. It translates to CASSERRGGFYGYTF.

This chain joins TRBV7-2 and TRBJ1-1, with 7 bases lining up with TRBD1. CDR1 is SGHTA, CDR2 FQGNSA, per germline. Trimming cost V 7 bases and J 1 base; bases outside gene matches: 3. The length of the CDR3 is 13 residues. The CDR3 DNA follows: TGTGCCAGCAAGACAGGGTGGAACACTGAAGCTTTCTTT. It specifies CASKTGWNTEAFF.

This chain connects TRBV5-1 to TRBJ2-7, with a possible D match to TRBD1 (6 bases). The CDR3 has 15 residues. V was shortened by 0 bases and J by 2 bases, with 12 bases between the two germline ends. The V gene's germline CDR1 is SGHRS and CDR2 YFSETQ. CDR3 nucleotide sequence: TGCGCCAGCAGCTTGGCTGGGACAACCGCCTACGAGCAGTACTTC. This translates into CASSLAGTTAYEQYF.

The chain employs TRBV2 and TRBJ2-2; TRBD2 matches at 10 bases. This CDR3 is 17 amino acids long. With 6 bases clipped from V and 3 bases from J, the junction kept 10 bases outside the gene matches. Germline CDR1 is SNHLY and CDR2 is FYNNEI. CDR3 residues: CASSVKLAGSDTGELFF. The CDR3 bases are TGTGCCAGCAGCGTCAAACTAGCGGGGTCGGACACCGGGGAGCTGTTTTTT.

The V and J genes are TRBV5-6 and TRBJ1-1; 9 positions agree with TRBD1. CDR1 SGHDT and CDR2 YYEEEE come from the germline V gene. With V trimmed by 4 bases and J by 4 bases, 20 bases remained unmatched. The CDR3 is 19 residues long. The CDR3 DNA reads TGTGCCAGCAGCCCCCGGGTTCTCACAGGGGGCAACATCGGCACTGAAGCTTTCTTT. This translates into CASSPRVLTGGNIGTEAFF.

The chain combines TRBV5-4 with TRBJ1-2; D ambiguous. Germline assignment: CDR1 SGHNT and CDR2 YYREEE (reference sequence). The CDR3 length is 13 residues. Trimming stripped 0 bases from V and 8 bases from J, with 11 bases between. CDR3 DNA: TGTGCCAGCAGCTTGGTCGCATCACAGGGCTACACCTTC. Its translation: CASSLVASQGYTF.

The rearrangement uses TRBV19 and TRBJ1-3; 8 nucleotides agree with TRBD1. With 10 bases clipped from V and 0 bases from J, the junction kept 5 bases outside the gene matches. The CDR3 is 14 residues long. Per the germline V gene, CDR1 is LNHDA and CDR2 is SQIVND (reference sequence). The CDR3 DNA is TGTGCCACCGGACAGGGCCCCTCTGGAAACACCATATATTTT. This gives the protein CATGQGPSGNTIYF.

This rearrangement joins TRBV5-4 to TRBJ2-2; TRBD1 matches at 8 bases. Looked up from germline, CDR1 is SGHNT and CDR2 is YYREEE (reference sequence). Trimming at V came to 4 bases and at J to 7 bases, leaving 9 bases not matched to a gene. The CDR3 has 15 residues. The CDR3 here is CASSSQTGVGGELFF. CDR3 DNA sequence: TGTGCCAGCAGCAGTCAGACAGGGGTTGGCGGGGAGCTGTTTTTT. Complete variable domain (other parts from reference TRBV5-4 and TRBJ2-2): ETGVTQSPTHLIKTRGQQVTLRCSSQSGHNTVSWYQQALGQGPQFIFQYYREEENGRGNFPPRFSGLQFPNYSSELNVNALELDDSALYLCASSSQTGVGGELFFGEGSRLTVL.

The rearrangement uses TRBV20-1 and TRBJ2-1; maybe TRBD2 (5 bases). The V and J ends lost 3 bases and 6 bases respectively, with 6 bases between them. This CDR3 is 11 amino acids long. CDR1 and CDR2 from the germline V gene are DFQATT and SNEGSKA (reference sequence). The CDR3 coding sequence is TGCAGTGCTAGGCGGGTCAATGAGCAGTTCTTC. Its protein product is CSARRVNEQFF.

V is TRBV9 and J is TRBJ2-3; D perhaps matches TRBD1 (6 bases). The CDR3 is 15 residues long. V dropped 0 bases and J dropped 1 base, with 9 bases sitting between them. Germline CDR1 reads SGDLS; CDR2 reads YYNGEE. The CDR3 DNA sequence: TGTGCCAGCAGCGTAGGTGGGGGCCGCACAGATACGCAGTATTTT. This codes for CASSVGGGRTDTQYF.

This clone came up once. This chain links TRBV15 with TRBJ1-3; 9 bases agree with TRBD1. CDR1 and CDR2 from the germline V gene are LNHNV and YYDKDF (reference sequence). J gave up 0 bases and V 3 bases, and 3 bases lay outside the gene matches. The CDR3 is 16 residues long. CDR3 region: CATSSGQGSSGNTIYF. In DNA, the CDR3 is TGTGCCACCAGCAGCGGACAGGGGAGCTCTGGAAACACCATATATTTT.

Details on this clone: At one boundary the junction diverges from the germline segment, which might be a read error. The chain has TRBV6-5 and TRBJ1-6; a possible D gene is TRBD1 (5 bases). Germline values: CDR1 MNHEY, CDR2 SVGAGI. There are 11 residues in the CDR3. CDR3 DNA sequence: TGTGCCGGCAGGGCGGTATCACCCCTCCACTTT. Translated, it gives CAGRAVSPLHF.

There are many counts of this clone. The chain recombines TRBV7-2 with TRBJ1-5; 7 bases are shared with TRBD1. The CDR3 sequence is 15 residues long. CDR1 is SGHTA and CDR2 is FQGNSA in the germline V gene. V shed 5 bases and J 7 bases; nucleotides not matched to a gene: 11. CDR3 residues: CASSRDRVEGQPQHF. The CDR3, as DNA: TGTGCCAGCAGCCGCGACAGGGTAGAAGGCCAGCCCCAGCATTTT.

This clone appeared many times. The chain links TRBV6-5 to TRBJ2-2; the match to TRBD2 covers 7 bases. CDR3 length: 14 amino acids. Germline-derived CDR1 and CDR2 are MNHEY and SVGAGI. Trimming took 5 bases from V and 6 from J; bases not matched to a gene: 6. The CDR3 spells CASSPGGEAGELFF. In DNA form, the CDR3 reads TGTGCCAGCAGTCCTGGGGGGGAGGCCGGGGAGCTGTTTTTT.

The chain couples TRBV7-8 to TRBJ1-6; D is possibly TRBD1 (5 bases). Trimming removed 1 base at V and 6 bases at J, with 13 bases between. CDR1 and CDR2 from the germline V gene are SGHVS and FQNEAQ. CDR3 size: 16 residues. CDR3 amino acids: CASSLGGTGGNSPLHF. The CDR3 DNA reads TGTGCCAGCAGCTTAGGGGGGACGGGAGGTAATTCACCCCTCCACTTT.

This sequence joins TRBV5-5 and TRBJ2-7; D perhaps matches TRBD1 (6 bases). This CDR3 contains 14 residues. Trimming took off 4 bases at V and 4 bases at J, with 15 bases between the two ends. CDR1 and CDR2 from the germline V gene are SGHKS and YYEKEE (reference sequence). CDR3 region: CASSVRLGQYEQYF. In DNA, the CDR3 is TGTGCCAGCAGCGTTCGCCTCGGACAGTACGAGCAGTACTTC. Using reference TRBV5-5 and TRBJ2-7 for the parts outside the CDR3, the full variable domain is DAGVTQSPTHLIKTRGQQVTLRCSPISGHKSVSWYQQVLGQGPQFIFQYYEKEERGRGNFPDRFSARQFPNYSSELNVNALLLGDSALYLCASSVRLGQYEQYFGPGTRLTVT.

This chain uses TRBV9 with TRBJ1-1; D ambiguous. CDR3 length: 14 residues. V shed 0 bases and J shed 4 bases, with 10 bases lying between them. From germline, CDR1 is SGDLS and CDR2 YYNGEE. DNA of the CDR3: TGTGCCAGCAGCGTAGGCGCAGGACTCACTGAAGCTTTCTTT. Translating it yields CASSVGAGLTEAFF. Full variable domain (outside the CDR3, taken from reference TRBV9 and TRBJ1-1): DSGVTQTPKHLITATGQRVTLRCSPRSGDLSVYWYQQSLDQGLQFLIQYYNGEERAKGNILERFSAQQFPDLHSELNLSSLELGDSALYFCASSVGAGLTEAFFGQGTRLTVV.

The chain recombines TRBV20-1 with TRBJ2-1; 15 positions agree with TRBD2. The V gene end was trimmed by 3 bases and the J gene end by 3 bases; junction bases not matched to a gene: 6. This CDR3 is 17 amino acids long. In germline, CDR1 is DFQATT, CDR2 SNEGSKA (reference sequence). CDR3 protein: CSASGTSGGRNYNEQFF. CDR3 nucleotide sequence: TGCAGTGCTAGTGGGACTAGCGGGGGGAGGAACTACAATGAGCAGTTCTTC.

This chain links TRBV5-1 with TRBJ2-7; D is possibly TRBD2 (6 bases). V was shortened by 4 bases and J by 6 bases, with 20 bases between the two germline ends. The germline V gene has CDR1 SGHRS and CDR2 YFSETQ. The CDR3 contains 15 residues. CDR3 region: CASSPKAGPAGEQYF. CDR3 DNA sequence: TGCGCCAGCAGCCCAAAGGCGGGGCCCGCGGGCGAGCAGTACTTC.

The CDR3 reads CASSRSGGGGGELFF. CDR3 DNA sequence: TGTGCCAGTAGCCGTAGCGGGGGAGGCGGCGGGGAGCTGTTTTTT. The chain joins TRBV19 to TRBJ2-2; 9 nucleotides match TRBD2. The V segment lost 6 bases and the J segment 7 bases; nucleotides outside the gene matches: 9. Germline CDR1 is LNHDA and CDR2 is SQIVND (reference sequence). CDR3 length: 15 residues.

The chain links TRBV6-5 to TRBJ1-1; 7 bases agree with TRBD1. This CDR3 is built from 13 residues. CDR1 and CDR2 from the germline V gene are MNHEY and SVGAGI. The V segment lost 4 bases and the J segment 5 bases; nucleotides outside the gene matches: 4. CDR3 nucleotide sequence: TGTGCCAGCAGTTCCAGGGGGGAGACTGAAGCTTTCTTT. Translated: CASSSRGETEAFF.

This clone appeared a few times. J is TRBJ1-1 and V is TRBV10-2; D gene uncertain. CDR3 length: 11 amino acids. V was clipped by 6 bases and J by 6 bases, with 8 bases between them. Germline V gene lookup returns CDR1 WSHSY and CDR2 SAAADI. The CDR3 spells CASSSPAEAFF. In nucleotides, the CDR3 is TGCGCCAGCAGCTCTCCAGCTGAAGCTTTCTTT.

The V gene is TRBV7-2, the J gene TRBJ2-2, with 11 bases fitting TRBD2. This CDR3 comprises 16 residues. Trimming cost V 3 bases and J 6 bases; bases outside gene matches: 6. Per the germline V gene, CDR1 is SGHTA and CDR2 is FQGNSA. The DNA of the CDR3 is TGTGCCAGCAGCTTTAGCGGGGGGGCCGGTTCCGGGGAGCTGTTTTTT. As protein: CASSFSGGAGSGELFF.

The gene calls are TRBV24-1 and TRBJ1-5; no reliable D call. Germline-derived CDR1 and CDR2 are KGHDR and SFDVKD. V was cut by 8 bases and J by 7 bases, with 8 bases left in between. The CDR3 loop spans 11 amino acids. DNA of the CDR3: TGTGCCACCAATAACTGGCAGCCCCAGCATTTT. It is translated as CATNNWQPQHF.

V usage is TRBV6-5 and J usage is TRBJ1-6; D not certain. V gave up 9 bases and J gave up 0 bases, with 9 bases separating them. The CDR3 contains 14 residues. Germline V CDR1 and CDR2: MNHEY, SVGAGI. CDR3 in amino acids: CASTTRSYNSPLHF. The CDR3 DNA is TGTGCCAGTACTACGCGCTCCTATAATTCACCCCTCCACTTT.